The rows below give T cell receptor beta chains drawn from one sample of a study of T cell changes during pregnancy in multiple sclerosis. Profiling relied on immunoSEQ multiplex PCR, and the TCRdb table lists in-frame clones only, not all of them. The table has under 95,000 clones, roughly 89% seen once; the top ten hold approximately 2%. The sequencing used peripheral blood, collected in the second trimester of pregnancy. These receptors all stem from a female donor with multiple sclerosis, enrolled in a pregnancy study. CDR3s include the opening cysteine and the closing phenylalanine or tryptophan. D genes are given only for firm matches. Clone size is stated in some rows and not others, as once, few, many or a class when expanded.

j_call v_call d_call clone_size cdr3_aa cdr3_nt
TRBJ2-3 TRBV10-3 TRBD2 - CAITRSGGPTDTQYF TGTGCCATCACCAGAAGCGGGGGACCCACAGATACGCAGTATTTT
TRBJ1-6 TRBV25-1 - few CASSVDPRNSPLHF TGTGCCAGCAGTGTAGACCCGAGGAATTCACCCCTCCACTTT
TRBJ2-2 TRBV6-1 - - CASSEEGGDTGELFF TGTGCCAGCAGTGAAGAAGGGGGAGATACCGGGGAGCTGTTTTTT
TRBJ2-5 TRBV19 - - CASGTGAGGETQYF TGTGCCAGTGGGACGGGAGCTGGGGGAGAGACCCAGTACTTC
TRBJ1-6 TRBV6-5 - - CASRVSNSPLHF TGTGCCAGCAGAGTCAGTAATTCACCCCTCCACTTT
TRBJ2-1 TRBV2 TRBD2 - CASSDPGTSGNTYNEQFF TGTGCCAGCAGTGATCCCGGGACTAGCGGAAATACCTACAATGAGCAGTTCTTC
TRBJ1-1 TRBV5-1 - - CASSLETSNTEAFF TGCGCCAGCAGCTTGGAGACATCGAACACTGAAGCTTTCTTT
TRBJ2-1 TRBV15 TRBD1 - CATSRRTGYNEQFF TGTGCCACCAGCAGGCGGACAGGGTACAATGAGCAGTTCTTC
TRBJ1-2 TRBV7-9 TRBD1 - CASSETGDHGYTF TGTGCCAGCAGCGAAACAGGGGACCATGGCTACACCTTC
TRBJ2-5 TRBV5-4 TRBD1 - CASSLGQGLSSETQYF TGTGCCAGCAGCTTAGGACAGGGTCTCTCAAGCGAGACCCAGTACTTC
TRBJ1-2 TRBV2 TRBD1 - CASSLFVTGIADGYTF TGTGCCAGCAGCCTTTTTGTGACAGGGATCGCGGATGGCTACACCTTC
TRBJ2-7 TRBV7-9 - - CASSLNSYEQYF TGTGCCAGCAGCTTGAACAGTTACGAGCAGTACTTC
TRBJ1-5 TRBV21-1 - - CARRVYSNQPQHF TGTGCCAGGAGGGTATATAGCAATCAGCCCCAGCATTTT
TRBJ1-2 TRBV4-2 - - CASSQQGDGYTF TGTGCCAGCAGCCAACAGGGTGATGGCTACACCTTC
TRBJ2-7 TRBV7-2 - - CASSSVYEQYF TGTGCCAGCAGCTCGGTGTACGAGCAGTACTTC